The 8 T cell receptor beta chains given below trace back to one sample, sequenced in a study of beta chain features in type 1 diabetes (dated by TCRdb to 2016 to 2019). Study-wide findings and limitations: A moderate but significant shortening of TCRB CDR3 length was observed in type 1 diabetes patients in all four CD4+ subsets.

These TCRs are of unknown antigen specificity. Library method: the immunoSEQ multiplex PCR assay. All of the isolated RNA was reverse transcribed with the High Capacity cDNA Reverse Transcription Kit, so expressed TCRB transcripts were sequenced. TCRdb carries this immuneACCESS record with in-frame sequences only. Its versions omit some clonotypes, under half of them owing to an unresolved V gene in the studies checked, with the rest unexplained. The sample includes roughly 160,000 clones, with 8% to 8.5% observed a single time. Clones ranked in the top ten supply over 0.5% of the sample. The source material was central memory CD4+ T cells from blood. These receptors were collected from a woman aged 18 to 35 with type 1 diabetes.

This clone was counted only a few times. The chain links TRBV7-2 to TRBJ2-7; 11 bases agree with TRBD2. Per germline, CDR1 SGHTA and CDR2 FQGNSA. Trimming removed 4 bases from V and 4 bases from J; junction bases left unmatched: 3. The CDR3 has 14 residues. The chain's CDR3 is CASSSTSGKYEQYF. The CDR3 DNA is TGTGCCAGCAGCTCGACTAGCGGGAAATACGAGCAGTACTTC.

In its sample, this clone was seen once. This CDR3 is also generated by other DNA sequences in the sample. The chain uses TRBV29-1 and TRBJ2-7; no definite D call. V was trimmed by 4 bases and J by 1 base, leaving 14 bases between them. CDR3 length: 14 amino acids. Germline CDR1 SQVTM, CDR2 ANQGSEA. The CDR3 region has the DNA TGCAGCGTTGCCCCGCGCTCAAGTTCCTACGAGCAGTACTTC. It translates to CSVAPRSSSYEQYF.

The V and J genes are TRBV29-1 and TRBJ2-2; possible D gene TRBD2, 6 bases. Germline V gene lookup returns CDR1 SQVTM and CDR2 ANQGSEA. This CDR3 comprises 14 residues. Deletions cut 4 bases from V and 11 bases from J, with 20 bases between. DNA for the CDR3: TGCAGCGTTGCCCAGGTGGGGGGTTCGGGAGAGCTGTTTTTT. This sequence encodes CSVAQVGGSGELFF.

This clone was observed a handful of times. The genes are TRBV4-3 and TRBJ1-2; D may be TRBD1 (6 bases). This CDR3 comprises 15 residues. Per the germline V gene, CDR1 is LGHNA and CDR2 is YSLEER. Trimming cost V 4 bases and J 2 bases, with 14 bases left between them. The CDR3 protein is CASSPQQGSNYGYTF. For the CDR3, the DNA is TGCGCCAGCAGCCCCCAACAGGGATCAAACTATGGCTACACCTTC.

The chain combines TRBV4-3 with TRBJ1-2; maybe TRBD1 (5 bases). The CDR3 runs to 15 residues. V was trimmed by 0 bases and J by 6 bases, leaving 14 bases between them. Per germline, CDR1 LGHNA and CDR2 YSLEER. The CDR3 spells CASSQESNRPHGYTF. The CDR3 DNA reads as TGCGCCAGCAGCCAAGAGTCGAACAGGCCGCATGGCTACACCTTC.

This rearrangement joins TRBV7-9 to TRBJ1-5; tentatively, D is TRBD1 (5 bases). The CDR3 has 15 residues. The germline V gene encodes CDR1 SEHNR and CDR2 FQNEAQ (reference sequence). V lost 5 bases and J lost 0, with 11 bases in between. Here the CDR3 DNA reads TGTGCCAGCAGCGCCCCGGGGGATAGCAATCAGCCCCAGCATTTT. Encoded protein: CASSAPGDSNQPQHF.

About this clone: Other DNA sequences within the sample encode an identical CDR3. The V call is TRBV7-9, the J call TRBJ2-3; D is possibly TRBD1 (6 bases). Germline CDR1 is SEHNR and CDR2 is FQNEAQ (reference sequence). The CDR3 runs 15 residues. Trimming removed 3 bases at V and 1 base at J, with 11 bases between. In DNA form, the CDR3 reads TGTGCCAGCAGCTTGGGACATCCACGCACAGATACGCAGTATTTT. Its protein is CASSLGHPRTDTQYF.

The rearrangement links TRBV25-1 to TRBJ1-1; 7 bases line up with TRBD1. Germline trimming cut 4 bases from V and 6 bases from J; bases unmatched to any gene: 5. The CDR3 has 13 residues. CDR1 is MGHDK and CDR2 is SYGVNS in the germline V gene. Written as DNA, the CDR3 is TGTGCCAGCAGTGTACCAGGGGGAGCTGAAGCTTTCTTT. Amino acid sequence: CASSVPGGAEAFF.